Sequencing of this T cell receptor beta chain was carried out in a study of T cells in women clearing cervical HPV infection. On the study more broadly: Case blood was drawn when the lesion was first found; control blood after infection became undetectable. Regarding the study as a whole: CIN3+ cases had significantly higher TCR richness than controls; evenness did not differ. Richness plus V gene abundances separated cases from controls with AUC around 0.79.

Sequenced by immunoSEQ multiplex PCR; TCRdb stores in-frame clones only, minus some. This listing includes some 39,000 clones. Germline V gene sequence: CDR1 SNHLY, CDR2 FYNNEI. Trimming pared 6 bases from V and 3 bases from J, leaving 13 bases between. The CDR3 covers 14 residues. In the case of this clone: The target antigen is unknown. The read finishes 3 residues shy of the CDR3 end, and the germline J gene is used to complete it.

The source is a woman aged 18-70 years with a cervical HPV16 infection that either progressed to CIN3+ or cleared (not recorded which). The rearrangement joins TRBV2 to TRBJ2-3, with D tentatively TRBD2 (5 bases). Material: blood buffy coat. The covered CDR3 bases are TGTGCCAGCAGGGACTGGACCAATACAGATACG. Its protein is CASRDWTNTDT. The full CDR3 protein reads CASRDWTNTDTQYF.